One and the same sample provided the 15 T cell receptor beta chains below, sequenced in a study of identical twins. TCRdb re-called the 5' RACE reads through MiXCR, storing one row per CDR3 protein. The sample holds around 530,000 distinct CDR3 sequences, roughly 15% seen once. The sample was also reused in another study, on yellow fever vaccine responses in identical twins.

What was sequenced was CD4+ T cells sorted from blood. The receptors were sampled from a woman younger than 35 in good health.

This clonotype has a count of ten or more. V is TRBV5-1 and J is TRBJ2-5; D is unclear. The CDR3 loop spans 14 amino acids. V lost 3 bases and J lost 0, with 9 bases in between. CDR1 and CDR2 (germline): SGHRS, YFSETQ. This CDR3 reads CASSSHGYQETQYF. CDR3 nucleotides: TGCGCCAGCAGCTCCCACGGGTACCAAGAGACCCAGTACTTC.

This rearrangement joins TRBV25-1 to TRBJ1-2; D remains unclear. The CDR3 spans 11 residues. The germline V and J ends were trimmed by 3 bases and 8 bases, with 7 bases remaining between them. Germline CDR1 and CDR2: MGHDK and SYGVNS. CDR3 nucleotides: TGTGCCAGCAGTGACAGGACCGGCTACACCTTC. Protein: CASSDRTGYTF.

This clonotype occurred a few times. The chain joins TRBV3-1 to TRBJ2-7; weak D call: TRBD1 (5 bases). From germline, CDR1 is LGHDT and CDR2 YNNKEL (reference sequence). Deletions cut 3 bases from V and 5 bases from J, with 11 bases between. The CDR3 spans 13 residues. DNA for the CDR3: TGTGCCAGCAGCCACAGGGAAAGCCACGAGCAGTACTTC. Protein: CASSHRESHEQYF.

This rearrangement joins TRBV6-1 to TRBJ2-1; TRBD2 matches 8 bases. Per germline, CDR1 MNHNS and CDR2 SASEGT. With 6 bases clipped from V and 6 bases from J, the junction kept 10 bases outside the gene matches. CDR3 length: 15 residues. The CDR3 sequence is CASRNSGMAANEQFF. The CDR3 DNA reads TGTGCCAGCAGGAATAGCGGGATGGCGGCCAATGAGCAGTTCTTC.

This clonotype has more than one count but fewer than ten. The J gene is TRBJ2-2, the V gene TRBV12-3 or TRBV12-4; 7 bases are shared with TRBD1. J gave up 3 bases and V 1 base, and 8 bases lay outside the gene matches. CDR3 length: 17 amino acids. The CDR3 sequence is CASSLEGDRLYTGELFF. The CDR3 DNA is TGTGCCAGCAGTTTAGAAGGGGACAGACTTTACACCGGGGAGCTGTTTTTT.

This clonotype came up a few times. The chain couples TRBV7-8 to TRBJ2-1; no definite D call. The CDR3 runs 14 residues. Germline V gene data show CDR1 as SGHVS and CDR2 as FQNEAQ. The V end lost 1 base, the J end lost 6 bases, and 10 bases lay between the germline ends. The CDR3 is CASSLVVLFNEQFF. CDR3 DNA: TGTGCCAGCAGCTTAGTGGTGTTATTCAATGAGCAGTTCTTC. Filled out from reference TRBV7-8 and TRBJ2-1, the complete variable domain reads GAGVSQSPRYKVAKRGQDVALRCDPISGHVSLFWYQQALGQGPEFLTYFQNEAQLDKSGLPSDRFFAERPEGSVSTLKIQRTQQEDSAVYLCASSLVVLFNEQFFGPGTRLTVL.

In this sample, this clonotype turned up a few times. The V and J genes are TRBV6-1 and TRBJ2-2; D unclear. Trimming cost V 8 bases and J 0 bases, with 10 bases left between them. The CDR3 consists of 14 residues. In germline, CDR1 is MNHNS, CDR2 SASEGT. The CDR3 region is CASRHRPNTGELFF. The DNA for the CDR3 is TGTGCCAGCCGACATCGACCGAACACCGGGGAGCTGTTTTTT.

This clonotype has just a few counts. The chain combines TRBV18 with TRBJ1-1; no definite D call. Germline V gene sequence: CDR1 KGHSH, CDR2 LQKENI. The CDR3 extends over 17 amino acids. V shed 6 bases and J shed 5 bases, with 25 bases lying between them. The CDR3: CASSPNLQSTWKTEAFF. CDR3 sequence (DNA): TGTGCCAGCTCGCCAAATTTACAGAGCACCTGGAAGACTGAAGCTTTCTTT.

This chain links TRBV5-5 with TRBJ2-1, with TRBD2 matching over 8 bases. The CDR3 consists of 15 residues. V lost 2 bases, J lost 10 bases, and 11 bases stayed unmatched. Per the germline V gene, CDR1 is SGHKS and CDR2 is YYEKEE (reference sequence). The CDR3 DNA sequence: TGTGCCAGCAGCTTAGATACGGGGGGGCCTCGGGAGCAGTTCTTC. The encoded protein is CASSLDTGGPREQFF.

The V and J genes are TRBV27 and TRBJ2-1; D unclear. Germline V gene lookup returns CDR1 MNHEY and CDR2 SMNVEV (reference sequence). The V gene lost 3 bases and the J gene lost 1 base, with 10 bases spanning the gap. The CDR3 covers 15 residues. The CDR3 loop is CASSFRAISYNEQFF. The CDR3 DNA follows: TGTGCCAGCAGTTTCCGAGCGATTTCCTACAATGAGCAGTTCTTC.

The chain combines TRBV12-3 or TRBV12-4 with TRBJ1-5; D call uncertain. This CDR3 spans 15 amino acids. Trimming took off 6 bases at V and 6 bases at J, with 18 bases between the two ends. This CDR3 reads CASSRVLPRGQPQHF. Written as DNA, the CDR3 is TGTGCCAGCAGCCGTGTATTACCCCGGGGTCAGCCCCAGCATTTT.

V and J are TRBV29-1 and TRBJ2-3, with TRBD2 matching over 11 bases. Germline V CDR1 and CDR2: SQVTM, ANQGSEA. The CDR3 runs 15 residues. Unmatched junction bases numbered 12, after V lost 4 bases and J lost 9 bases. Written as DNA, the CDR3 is TGCAGCGTTGTGCCTAGCGGGGGGCCTTCCTTGACGCAGTATTTT. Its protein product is CSVVPSGGPSLTQYF.

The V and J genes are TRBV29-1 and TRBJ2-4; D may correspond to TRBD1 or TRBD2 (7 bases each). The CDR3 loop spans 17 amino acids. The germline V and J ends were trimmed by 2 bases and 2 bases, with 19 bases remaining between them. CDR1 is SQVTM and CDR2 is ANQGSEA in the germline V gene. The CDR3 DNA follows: TGCAGCGTTGAATCTGGGTACAGGGGAGGGACCAAAAACATTCAGTACTTC. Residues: CSVESGYRGGTKNIQYF.

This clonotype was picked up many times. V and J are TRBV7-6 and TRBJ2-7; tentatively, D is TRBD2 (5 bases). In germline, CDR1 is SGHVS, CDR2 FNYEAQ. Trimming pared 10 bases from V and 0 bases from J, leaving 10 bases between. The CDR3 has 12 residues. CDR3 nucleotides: TGTGCCACCAAGCGGAGCTCCTACGAGCAGTACTTC. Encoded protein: CATKRSSYEQYF. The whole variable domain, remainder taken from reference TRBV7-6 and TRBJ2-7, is GAGVSQSPRYKVTKRGQDVALRCDPISGHVSLYWYRQALGQGPEFLTYFNYEAQQDKSGLPNDRFSAERPEGSISTLTIQRTEQRDSAMYRCATKRSSYEQYFGPGTRLTVT.

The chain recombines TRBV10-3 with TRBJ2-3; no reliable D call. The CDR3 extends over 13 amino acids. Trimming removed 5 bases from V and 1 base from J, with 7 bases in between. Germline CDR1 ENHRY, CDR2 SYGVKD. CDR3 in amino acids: CAISNRGTDTQYF. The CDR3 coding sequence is TGTGCCATCAGTAATAGGGGCACAGATACGCAGTATTTT.